The sequence of this TCR beta chain was determined in a study of shared clonotypes between healthy human individuals. Turning to the study itself: Researchers assigned three CD4 naive, three CD4 memory, two CD8 naive and one CD8 memory plate to each donor.

General study findings and limits: Specimens sampled were limited to blood, with tissue repertoires likely differing.

CD45RO-negative, CCR7-selected cells formed the naive CD8 fraction, which excluded terminally differentiated effector memory CD45RA+ cells. On this clone: What it recognizes is unknown. Other DNA sequences within the sample encode an identical CDR3.

The assay used deep level. Some 30,000 T cell genomes, or about 190 ng DNA, went into the sorted-subset replicate PCRs. The data were produced by immunoSEQ multiplex PCR, yet TCRdb's version contains in-frame clones alone and is incomplete. Seen here are 630,000 or so clones, roughly 98% observed once, and the top ten hold 0.3%. This receptor was identified in a man younger than 45 in good health. The material sequenced was naive CD8+ T cells sorted from blood.

The CDR3 reads CASSLLGAEETQYF. The CDR3 region has the DNA TGTGCCAGCAGTTTACTAGGGGCTGAAGAGACCCAGTACTTC. The chain joins TRBV27 to TRBJ2-5; D is perhaps TRBD1 (5 bases). Germline CDR1 MNHEY, CDR2 SMNVEV (reference sequence). CDR3 length: 14 amino acids. Trimming cost V 2 bases and J 3 bases, with 10 bases left between them.